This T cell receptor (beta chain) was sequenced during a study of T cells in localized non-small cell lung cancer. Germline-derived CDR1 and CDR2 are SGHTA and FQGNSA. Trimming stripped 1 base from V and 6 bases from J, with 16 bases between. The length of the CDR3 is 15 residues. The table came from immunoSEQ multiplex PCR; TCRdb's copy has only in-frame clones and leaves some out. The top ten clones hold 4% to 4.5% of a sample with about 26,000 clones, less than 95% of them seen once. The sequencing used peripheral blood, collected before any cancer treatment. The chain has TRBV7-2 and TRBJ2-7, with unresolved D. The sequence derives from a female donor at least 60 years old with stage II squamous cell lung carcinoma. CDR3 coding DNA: TGTGCCAGCAGCTTAGTATCGTCAGAGGTTTCCGAGCAGTACTTC. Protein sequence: CASSLVSSEVSEQYF.